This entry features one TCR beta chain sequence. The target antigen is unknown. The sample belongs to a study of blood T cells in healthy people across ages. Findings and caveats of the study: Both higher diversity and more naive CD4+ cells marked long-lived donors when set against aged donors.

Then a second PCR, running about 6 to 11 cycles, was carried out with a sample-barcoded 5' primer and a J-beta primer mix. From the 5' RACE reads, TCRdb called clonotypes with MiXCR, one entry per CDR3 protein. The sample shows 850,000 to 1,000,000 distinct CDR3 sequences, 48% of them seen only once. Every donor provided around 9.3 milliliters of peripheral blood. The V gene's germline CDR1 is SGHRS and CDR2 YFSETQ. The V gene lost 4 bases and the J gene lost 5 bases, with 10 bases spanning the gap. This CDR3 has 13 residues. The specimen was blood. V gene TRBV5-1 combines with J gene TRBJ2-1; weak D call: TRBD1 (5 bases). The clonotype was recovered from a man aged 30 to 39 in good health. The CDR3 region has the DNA TGCGCCAGCAGCGTGGACACCGACAATGAGCAGTTCTTC. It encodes CASSVDTDNEQFF.